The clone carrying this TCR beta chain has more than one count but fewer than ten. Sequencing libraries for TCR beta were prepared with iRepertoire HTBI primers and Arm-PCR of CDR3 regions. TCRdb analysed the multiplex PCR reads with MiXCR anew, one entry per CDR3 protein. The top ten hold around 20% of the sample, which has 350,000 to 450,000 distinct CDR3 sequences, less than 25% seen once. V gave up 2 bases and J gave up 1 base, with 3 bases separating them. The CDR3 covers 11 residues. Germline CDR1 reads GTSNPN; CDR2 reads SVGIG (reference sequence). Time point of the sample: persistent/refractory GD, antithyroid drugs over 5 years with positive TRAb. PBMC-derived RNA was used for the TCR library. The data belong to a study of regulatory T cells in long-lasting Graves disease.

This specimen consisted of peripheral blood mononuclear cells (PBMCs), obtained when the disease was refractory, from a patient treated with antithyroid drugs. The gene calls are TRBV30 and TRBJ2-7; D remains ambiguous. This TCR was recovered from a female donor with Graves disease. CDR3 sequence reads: CAWSISYEQYF. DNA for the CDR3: TGTGCCTGGAGTATTTCCTACGAGCAGTACTTC.